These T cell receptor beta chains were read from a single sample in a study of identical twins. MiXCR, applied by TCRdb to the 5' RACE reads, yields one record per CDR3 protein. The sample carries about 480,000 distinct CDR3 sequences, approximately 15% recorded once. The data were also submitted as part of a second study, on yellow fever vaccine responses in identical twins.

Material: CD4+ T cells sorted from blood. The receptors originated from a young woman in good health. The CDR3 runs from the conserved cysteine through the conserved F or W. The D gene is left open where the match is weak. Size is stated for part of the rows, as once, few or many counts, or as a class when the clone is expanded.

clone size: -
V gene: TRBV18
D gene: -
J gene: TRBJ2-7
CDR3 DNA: TGTGCCAGCTCACCACTCGAGGCCGTCTACGAGCAGTACTTC
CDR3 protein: CASSPLEAVYEQYF

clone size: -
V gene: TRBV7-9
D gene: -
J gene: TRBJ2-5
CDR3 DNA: TGTGCCAGCAGCCTGCGTCTCCAGGAGGAGACCCAGTACTTC
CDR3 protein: CASSLRLQEETQYF

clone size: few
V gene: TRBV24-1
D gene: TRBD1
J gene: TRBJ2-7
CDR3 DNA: TGTGCCACCAGTGAGGCCGGGACAGGGAGCCACGAGCAGTACTTC
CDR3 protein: CATSEAGTGSHEQYF

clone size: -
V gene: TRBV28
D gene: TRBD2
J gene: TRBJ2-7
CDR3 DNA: TGTGCCAGCAGTCCCCCGGGGGGTTATTACGAGCAGTACTTC
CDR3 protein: CASSPPGGYYEQYF

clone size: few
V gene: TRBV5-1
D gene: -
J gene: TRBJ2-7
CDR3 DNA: TGCGCCAGCAGCTTGGAGAGGGGTCTCGACGAGCAGTACTTC
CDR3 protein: CASSLERGLDEQYF

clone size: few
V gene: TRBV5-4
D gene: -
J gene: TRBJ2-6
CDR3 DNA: TGTGCCAGCACCCTAGCTGGGGCCAACGTCCTGACTTTC
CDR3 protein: CASTLAGANVLTF

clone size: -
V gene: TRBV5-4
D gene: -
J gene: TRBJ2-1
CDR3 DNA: TGTGCCAGCAGCTTGTTTCTTGTGGGATTAAGGAACGATGAGCAGTTCTTC
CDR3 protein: CASSLFLVGLRNDEQFF

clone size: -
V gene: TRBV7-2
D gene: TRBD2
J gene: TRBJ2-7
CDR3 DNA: TGTGCCAGCAGCCTCACTAGCGGGAGGGTCCTCGAGCAGTACTTC
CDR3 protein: CASSLTSGRVLEQYF

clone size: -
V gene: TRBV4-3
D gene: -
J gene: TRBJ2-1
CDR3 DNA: TGCGCCAGCAGCCAAGGGGGGGCGGGACAACTCTACAATGAGCAGTTCTTC
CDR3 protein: CASSQGGAGQLYNEQFF

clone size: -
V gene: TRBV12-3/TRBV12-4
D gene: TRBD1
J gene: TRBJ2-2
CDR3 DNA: TGTGCCAGCAGGCCCGGGACAGGGGGCTTCGGCGGGGAGCTGTTTTTT
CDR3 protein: CASRPGTGGFGGELFF